The T cell receptor (beta chain) under discussion was sequenced for a study of blood T cell repertoires in COVID-19. Study summary: PBMCs, B-cell-depleted T cells, or T cells were the source of the cDNA or gDNA that made up the material.

The repertoire was sequenced with immunoSEQ multiplex PCR; TCRdb's copy has only in-frame clones and lacks some. Among 100,000 to 150,000 clones listed, 70% to 90% were seen once. The CDR3 runs 14 residues. Germline-derived CDR1 and CDR2 are LGHDT and YNNKEL (reference sequence). The V end was cut by 8 bases, the J end by 5 bases, with 17 bases between. This clone was seen once. This clonotype was sampled from a man aged 50-60 years with acute or convalescent COVID-19. The chain couples TRBV3-1 (or the pseudogene TRBV3-2) to TRBJ2-3, with a tentative D call TRBD2 (5 bases). Sequenced sample: peripheral blood. The CDR3 reads CASASGIGLDTQYF. Written as DNA, the CDR3 is TGTGCCAGCGCTTCGGGGATTGGTTTAGATACGCAGTATTTT.